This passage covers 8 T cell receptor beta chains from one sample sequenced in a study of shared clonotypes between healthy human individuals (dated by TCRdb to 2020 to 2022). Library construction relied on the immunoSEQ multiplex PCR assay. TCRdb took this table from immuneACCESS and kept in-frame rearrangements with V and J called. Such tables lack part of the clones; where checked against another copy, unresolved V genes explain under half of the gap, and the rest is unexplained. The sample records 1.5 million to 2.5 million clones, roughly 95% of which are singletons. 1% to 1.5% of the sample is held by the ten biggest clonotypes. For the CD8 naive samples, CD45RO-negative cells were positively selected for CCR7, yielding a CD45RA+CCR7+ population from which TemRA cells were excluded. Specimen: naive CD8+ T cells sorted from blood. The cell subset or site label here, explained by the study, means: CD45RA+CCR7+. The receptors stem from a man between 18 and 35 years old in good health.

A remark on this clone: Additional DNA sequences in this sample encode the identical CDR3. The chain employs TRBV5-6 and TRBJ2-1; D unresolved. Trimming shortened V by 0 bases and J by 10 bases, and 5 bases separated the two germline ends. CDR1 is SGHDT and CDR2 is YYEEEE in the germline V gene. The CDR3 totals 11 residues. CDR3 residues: CASSLVGEQFF. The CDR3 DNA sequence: TGTGCCAGCAGCTTGGTAGGGGAGCAGTTCTTC.

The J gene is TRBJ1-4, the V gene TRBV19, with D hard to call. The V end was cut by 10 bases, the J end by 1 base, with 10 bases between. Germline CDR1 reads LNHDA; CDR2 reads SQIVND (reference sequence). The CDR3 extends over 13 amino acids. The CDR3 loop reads CATSAVTNEKLFF. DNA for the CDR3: TGTGCCACCTCAGCGGTAACTAATGAAAAACTGTTTTTT. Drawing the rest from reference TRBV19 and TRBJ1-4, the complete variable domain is DGGITQSPKYLFRKEGQNVTLSCEQNLNHDAMYWYRQDPGQGLRLIYYSQIVNDFQKGDIAEGYSVSREKKESFPLTVTSAQKNPTAFYLCATSAVTNEKLFFGSGTQLSVL.

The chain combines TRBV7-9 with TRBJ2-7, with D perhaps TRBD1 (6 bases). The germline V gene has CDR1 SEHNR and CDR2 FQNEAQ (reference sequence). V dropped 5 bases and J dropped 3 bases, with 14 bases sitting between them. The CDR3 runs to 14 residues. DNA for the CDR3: TGTGCCAGCAGCAGCCGGGACACGTTCTACGAGCAGTACTTC. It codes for CASSSRDTFYEQYF.

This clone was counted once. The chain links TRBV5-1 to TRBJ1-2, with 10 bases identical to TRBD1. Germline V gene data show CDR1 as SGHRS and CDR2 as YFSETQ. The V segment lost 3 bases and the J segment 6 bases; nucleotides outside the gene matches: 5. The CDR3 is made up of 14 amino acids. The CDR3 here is CASSSFGTGDGYTF. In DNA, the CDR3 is TGCGCCAGCAGCTCCTTTGGGACAGGGGATGGCTACACCTTC. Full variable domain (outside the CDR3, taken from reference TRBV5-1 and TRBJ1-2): KAGVTQTPRYLIKTRGQQVTLSCSPISGHRSVSWYQQTPGQGLQFLFEYFSETQRNKGNFPGRFSGRQFSNSRSEMNVSTLELGDSALYLCASSSFGTGDGYTFGSGTRLTVV.

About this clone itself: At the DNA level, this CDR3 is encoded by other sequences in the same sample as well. This CDR3 is CAWSGGGEQYF. The CDR3, as DNA: TGTGCCTGGAGTGGAGGGGGCGAGCAGTACTTC. V gene TRBV30 combines with J gene TRBJ2-7; maybe TRBD1 (6 bases). Per the germline V gene, CDR1 is GTSNPN and CDR2 is SVGIG (reference sequence). The CDR3 length is 11 residues. Deletions cut 1 base from V and 6 bases from J, with 7 bases between.

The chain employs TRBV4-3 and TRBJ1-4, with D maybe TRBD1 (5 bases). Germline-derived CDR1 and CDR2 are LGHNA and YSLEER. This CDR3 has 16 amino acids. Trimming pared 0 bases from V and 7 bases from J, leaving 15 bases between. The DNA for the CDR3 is TGCGCCAGCAGCCAAGATGGGGGGGTCGCGGCTGAAAAACTGTTTTTT. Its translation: CASSQDGGVAAEKLFF.

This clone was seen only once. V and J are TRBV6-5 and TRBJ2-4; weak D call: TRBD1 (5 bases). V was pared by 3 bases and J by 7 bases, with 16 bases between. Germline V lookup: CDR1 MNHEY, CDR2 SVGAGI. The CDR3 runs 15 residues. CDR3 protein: CASSYQGTNLNIQYF. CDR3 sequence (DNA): TGTGCCAGCAGTTATCAGGGAACGAACTTGAACATTCAGTACTTC.

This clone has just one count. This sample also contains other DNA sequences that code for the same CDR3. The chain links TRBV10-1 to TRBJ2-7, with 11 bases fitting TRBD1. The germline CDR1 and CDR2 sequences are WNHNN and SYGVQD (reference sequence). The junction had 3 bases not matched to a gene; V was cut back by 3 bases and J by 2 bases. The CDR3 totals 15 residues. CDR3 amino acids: CASSDSGQGAYEQYF. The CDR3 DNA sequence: TGCGCCAGCAGTGATTCGGGACAGGGGGCCTACGAGCAGTACTTC.